These 8 T cell receptor beta chains share one sample of origin, sequenced in a study of T-cell memory formation after mild COVID-19. TCRdb analysed the 5' RACE reads with MiXCR anew, one entry per CDR3 protein. The data show approximately 340,000 distinct CDR3 sequences, more than 15% seen once. The sequenced sample consisted of PBMCs or a T cell subset sorted from them (not recorded which). The receptors derive from a man aged 18 to 29 who had mild COVID-19 (a few samples of this study predate the infection). Cell type and time point are not known.

This clonotype was seen more than once but under ten times. The rearrangement joins TRBV4-3 to TRBJ2-2; D not certain. Germline values: CDR1 LGHNA, CDR2 YSLEER. V lost 1 base and J lost 3, with 6 bases in between. The CDR3 has 14 amino acids. CDR3: CASSQAKDTGELFF. The DNA of the CDR3 is TGCGCCAGCAGCCAAGCGAAGGACACCGGGGAGCTGTTTTTT.

V and J are TRBV11-1 and TRBJ2-5, with 7 bases lining up with TRBD2. Germline CDR1 and CDR2: SGHAT and FQDESV (reference sequence). V lost 3 bases to trimming and J lost 1 base; unmatched junction nucleotides: 8. This CDR3 is 16 amino acids long. The chain's CDR3 is CASSFTRPSGQETQYF. The CDR3 bases are TGTGCCAGCAGCTTTACGCGGCCTAGCGGCCAAGAGACCCAGTACTTC.

The genes are TRBV4-2 and TRBJ1-5; 8 bases agree with TRBD1. The J segment lost 2 bases and the V segment lost 3 bases, leaving 6 bases of the junction unmatched. CDR1 is LGHNA, CDR2 YNFKEQ, per germline. This CDR3 is built from 16 residues. CDR3 coding DNA: TGTGCCAGCAGCCATACAACGACAGGGGGCAATCAGCCCCAGCATTTT. Protein product: CASSHTTTGGNQPQHF.

There are a few counts of this clonotype. This sequence joins TRBV7-9 and TRBJ2-1; no clear D. V lost 2 bases to trimming and J lost 9 bases, with 8 bases between them. Germline V gene lookup returns CDR1 SEHNR and CDR2 FQNEAQ (reference sequence). This CDR3 region has 12 residues. CDR3 region: CASSLLVGEQFF. CDR3 nucleotide sequence: TGTGCCAGCAGCTTATTGGTTGGTGAGCAGTTCTTC.

The J gene is TRBJ2-1, the V gene TRBV15, with 11 bases lining up with TRBD2. Trimming took 0 bases from V and 3 from J; bases not matched to a gene: 10. The CDR3 length is 19 residues. The germline V gene has CDR1 LNHNV and CDR2 YYDKDF (reference sequence). The CDR3 coding sequence is TGTGCCACCAGCAGAGATTATTTGGCTAGCGGGGGGTTCTACAATGAGCAGTTCTTC. This gives the protein CATSRDYLASGGFYNEQFF.

This sequence joins TRBV23-1 and TRBJ1-2; D gene unclear. TRBV23-1 is given ORF status, its function remaining uncertain. The germline V and J ends were trimmed by 6 bases and 13 bases, with 6 bases remaining between them. CDR3 length: 8 residues. The CDR3 DNA is TGCGCCAGCAGATATCCCACCTTC. As protein: CASRYPTF.

This clonotype was detected ten times or more. CDR3 sequence (DNA): TGTGCCAGCAGCCACGGGATGGCAGATACGCAGTATTTT. Translating it yields CASSHGMADTQYF. This chain uses TRBV7-2 with TRBJ2-3; weak D call: TRBD2 (5 bases). Germline V lookup: CDR1 SGHTA, CDR2 FQGNSA. Trimming shortened V by 5 bases and J by 4 bases, and 10 bases separated the two germline ends. CDR3 length: 13 amino acids.

The gene calls are TRBV11-2 and TRBJ1-1; D call uncertain. V was pared by 5 bases and J by 2 bases, with 12 bases between. Germline-derived CDR1 and CDR2 are SGHAT and FQNNGV. The CDR3 contains 14 residues. CDR3 amino acids: CASSTTPTNTEAFF. The CDR3 DNA reads TGTGCCAGCAGCACTACCCCTACAAACACTGAAGCTTTCTTT.